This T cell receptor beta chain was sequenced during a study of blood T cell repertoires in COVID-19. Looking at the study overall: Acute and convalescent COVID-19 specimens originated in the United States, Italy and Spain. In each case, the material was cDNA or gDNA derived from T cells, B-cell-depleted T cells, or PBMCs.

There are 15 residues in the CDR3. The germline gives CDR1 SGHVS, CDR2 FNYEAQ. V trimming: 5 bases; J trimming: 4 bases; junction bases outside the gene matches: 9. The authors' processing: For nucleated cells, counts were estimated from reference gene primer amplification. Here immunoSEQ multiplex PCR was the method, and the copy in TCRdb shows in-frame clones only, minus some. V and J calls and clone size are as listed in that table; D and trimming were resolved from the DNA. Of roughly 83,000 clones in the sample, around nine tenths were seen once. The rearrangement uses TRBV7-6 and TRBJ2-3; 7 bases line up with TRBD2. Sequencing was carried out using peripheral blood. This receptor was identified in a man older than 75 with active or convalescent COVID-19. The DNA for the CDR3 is TGTGCCAGCAGCCTAACTAGGACTAGAGCAGATACGCAGTATTTT. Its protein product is CASSLTRTRADTQYF.